These 32 T cell receptor beta chains share one sample of origin, sequenced in a study of T cell responses to AZD1222 COVID-19 vaccine. Method: immunoSEQ multiplex PCR; TCRdb's copy keeps in-frame clones and lacks some. The table has roughly 160,000 clones, around 93% seen once. The sample here was peripheral blood, taken on day 0 of AZD1222 vaccination. The receptors derive from an adult in good health.

This chain uses TRBV18 with TRBJ2-7, with D maybe TRBD1 (6 bases). In germline, CDR1 is KGHSH, CDR2 LQKENI. This CDR3 is built from 15 residues. Deletions cut 0 bases from V and 5 bases from J, with 14 bases between. CDR3 in amino acids: CASSPPLGGNHEQYF. In DNA form, the CDR3 reads TGTGCCAGCTCACCACCTCTAGGGGGAAACCACGAGCAGTACTTC. The full variable domain, with the rest looked up from reference TRBV18 and TRBJ2-7, is NAGVMQNPRHLVRRRGQEARLRCSPMKGHSHVYWYRQLPEEGLKFMVYLQKENIIDESGMPKERFSAEFPKEGPSILRIQQVVRGDSAAYFCASSPPLGGNHEQYFGPGTRLTVT.

J is TRBJ1-3 and V is TRBV27; D gene uncertain. This CDR3 spans 13 amino acids. V dropped 3 bases and J dropped 3 bases, with 6 bases sitting between them. Per germline, CDR1 MNHEY and CDR2 SMNVEV (reference sequence). CDR3 sequence: CASSLRNGNTIYF. CDR3 nucleotide sequence: TGTGCCAGCAGTTTGAGAAATGGAAACACCATATATTTT.

The V gene is TRBV30, the J gene TRBJ1-2; no definite D call. The germline CDR1 and CDR2 sequences are GTSNPN and SVGIG (reference sequence). Trimming took 1 base from V and 2 from J, leaving 2 bases between them. This CDR3 has 11 amino acids. CDR3 residues: CAWSGNYGYTF. The CDR3 DNA is TGTGCCTGGAGTGGGAACTATGGCTACACCTTC.

The chain is built from TRBV6-5 and TRBJ2-3, with D possibly matching TRBD2 (5 bases). Deletions cut 7 bases from V and 5 bases from J, with 16 bases between. CDR3 size: 14 residues. CDR1 is MNHEY and CDR2 is SVGAGI in the germline V gene. The CDR3, as DNA: TGTGCCAGCAAACCAATAGTGGGAGAAGATACGCAGTATTTT. Translating gives CASKPIVGEDTQYF.

The gene calls are TRBV20-1 and TRBJ1-5; tentative D call: TRBD1 (5 bases). Trimming took 3 bases from V and 0 from J, leaving 12 bases between them. The CDR3 runs 15 residues. Germline V lookup: CDR1 DFQATT, CDR2 SNEGSKA (reference sequence). DNA of the CDR3: TGCAGTGCTAGTGGGGCAGTACGTAGCAATCAGCCCCAGCATTTT. Protein: CSASGAVRSNQPQHF.

The chain joins TRBV7-3 to TRBJ2-2; 8 nucleotides align to TRBD2. Trimming removed 3 bases from V and 5 bases from J; junction bases left unmatched: 5. The CDR3 has 15 amino acids. From germline, CDR1 is SGHTA and CDR2 FQGTGA. CDR3 in DNA: TGTGCCAGCAGCTTCGCGGGAGGAAAAACCGGGGAGCTGTTTTTT. Its translation is CASSFAGGKTGELFF.

The chain joins TRBV9 to TRBJ2-7; 7 nucleotides line up with TRBD1. Trimming cost V 0 bases and J 1 base; bases outside gene matches: 7. Germline V gene data show CDR1 as SGDLS and CDR2 as YYNGEE. The CDR3 is made up of 16 amino acids. DNA of the CDR3: TGTGCCAGCAGCGTAGATCCCGGGACAGCTTCCTACGAGCAGTACTTC. As protein: CASSVDPGTASYEQYF.

V usage is TRBV7-2 and J usage is TRBJ2-1, with 13 positions matching TRBD2. Germline trimming cut 3 bases from V and 8 bases from J; bases unmatched to any gene: 10. Germline CDR1 and CDR2: SGHTA and FQGNSA. The CDR3 has 17 residues. This CDR3 is CASSFDEGLAGFDEQFF. The CDR3 region has the DNA TGTGCCAGCAGCTTCGACGAGGGACTAGCGGGGTTCGATGAGCAGTTCTTC.

This chain joins TRBV19 and TRBJ1-1; D gene ambiguous. With 3 bases removed from V and 0 bases from J, the gap between germline ends came to 8 bases. The V gene's germline CDR1 is LNHDA and CDR2 SQIVND (reference sequence). The length of the CDR3 is 14 residues. The CDR3 DNA sequence: TGTGCCAGTAGTATTTTTGCAGTGAACACTGAAGCTTTCTTT. It specifies CASSIFAVNTEAFF. The whole variable domain, filled in from reference TRBV19 and TRBJ1-1, reads DGGITQSPKYLFRKEGQNVTLSCEQNLNHDAMYWYRQDPGQGLRLIYYSQIVNDFQKGDIAEGYSVSREKKESFPLTVTSAQKNPTAFYLCASSIFAVNTEAFFGQGTRLTVV.

This chain connects TRBV19 to TRBJ2-7; D possibly uses TRBD1 or TRBD2 (5 bases each). CDR1 is LNHDA and CDR2 is SQIVND in the germline V gene (reference sequence). This CDR3 is built from 17 residues. The V gene lost 1 base and the J gene lost 0 bases, with 16 bases spanning the gap. The chain's CDR3 is CASSIGNRDGFSYEQYF. DNA for the CDR3: TGTGCCAGTAGTATAGGGAACCGGGACGGGTTCTCCTACGAGCAGTACTTC. Variable domain in full (rest from reference TRBV19 and TRBJ2-7): DGGITQSPKYLFRKEGQNVTLSCEQNLNHDAMYWYRQDPGQGLRLIYYSQIVNDFQKGDIAEGYSVSREKKESFPLTVTSAQKNPTAFYLCASSIGNRDGFSYEQYFGPGTRLTVT.

The gene calls are TRBV2 and TRBJ1-6; D uncertain. Trimming cost V 2 bases and J 7 bases, with 15 bases left between them. The length of the CDR3 is 16 residues. Germline V gives CDR1 SNHLY, CDR2 FYNNEI. CDR3 region: CASSEQVTRRNSPLHF. In DNA form, the CDR3 reads TGTGCCAGCAGTGAACAGGTCACCCGCAGGAATTCACCCCTCCACTTT.

V is TRBV19 and J is TRBJ2-5; D may be TRBD2 (5 bases). V lost 1 base to trimming and J lost 2 bases, with 11 bases between them. The CDR3 runs 15 residues. Germline CDR1 and CDR2: LNHDA and SQIVND (reference sequence). CDR3 bases: TGTGCCAGTAGTATAGGAGGTCGGAGGCAAGAGACCCAGTACTTC. It is translated as CASSIGGRRQETQYF.

V and J are TRBV3-1 (or the pseudogene TRBV3-2) and TRBJ2-1, with TRBD1 identical over 8 bases. The germline V gene has CDR1 LGHDT and CDR2 YNNKEL (reference sequence). Trimming cost V 5 bases and J 10 bases; bases outside gene matches: 7. This CDR3 contains 13 residues. The CDR3 loop reads CASSENRGVEQFF. The CDR3 DNA reads as TGTGCCAGCAGCGAAAACAGGGGGGTCGAGCAGTTCTTC.

This clone was recorded once. This rearrangement joins TRBV30 to TRBJ2-4; D perhaps matches TRBD1 (5 bases). The CDR3 sequence is 14 residues long. Per the germline V gene, CDR1 is GTSNPN and CDR2 is SVGIG (reference sequence). V was clipped by 0 bases and J by 6 bases, with 12 bases between them. This CDR3 reads CAWSVGQGSNIQYF. The CDR3 DNA sequence: TGTGCCTGGAGTGTAGGGCAGGGATCAAACATTCAGTACTTC.

The chain has TRBV6-5 and TRBJ1-4; 9 nucleotides line up with TRBD1. Germline V lookup: CDR1 MNHEY, CDR2 SVGAGI. This CDR3 contains 15 residues. V was pared by 5 bases and J by 8 bases, with 9 bases of the junction left unmatched. CDR3 in amino acids: CASSISGTGREKLFF. The CDR3 region has the DNA TGTGCCAGCAGTATCTCCGGGACAGGGAGGGAAAAACTGTTTTTT.

The sample holds one count of this clone. The rearrangement joins TRBV30 to TRBJ1-2; D might be TRBD1 (6 bases). The V gene lost 2 bases and the J gene lost 2 bases, with 15 bases spanning the gap. Germline CDR1 and CDR2: GTSNPN and SVGIG (reference sequence). CDR3 size: 15 residues. CDR3 region: CAWSTFGQFNYGYTF. The CDR3 DNA follows: TGTGCCTGGAGTACCTTTGGACAGTTCAACTATGGCTACACCTTC.

The rearrangement uses TRBV5-6 and TRBJ1-4; 12 bases are a match to TRBD1. Germline CDR1 reads SGHDT; CDR2 reads YYEEEE. The CDR3 contains 16 residues. V dropped 4 bases and J dropped 8; count of bases not matched to a gene: 9. CDR3 loop: CASSIAGTGGSEKLFF. Here the CDR3 DNA reads TGTGCCAGCAGCATTGCCGGGACAGGGGGCAGCGAAAAACTGTTTTTT.

This chain links TRBV9 with TRBJ2-7, with D possibly TRBD1 on 6 matching bases. Trimming pared 0 bases from V and 2 bases from J, leaving 12 bases between. Per the germline V gene, CDR1 is SGDLS and CDR2 is YYNGEE. CDR3 length: 15 residues. The CDR3 spells CASSVGGGWAYEQYF. CDR3 sequence (DNA): TGTGCCAGCAGCGTAGGTGGGGGCTGGGCCTACGAGCAGTACTTC.

The chain couples TRBV2 to TRBJ1-1, with TRBD1 as a possible D gene (5 bases). This CDR3 has 16 amino acids. Trimming removed 5 bases at V and 0 bases at J, with 16 bases between. CDR1 SNHLY and CDR2 FYNNEI come from the germline V gene. CDR3 DNA sequence: TGTGCCAGCAGTCAGAGAGAGGGACGGCTGAACACTGAAGCTTTCTTT. Translation gives CASSQREGRLNTEAFF.

In its sample, this clone was seen a few times. This chain joins TRBV15 and TRBJ1-2; a weak D match, TRBD1 (5 bases). V was clipped by 4 bases and J by 6 bases, with 12 bases between them. The germline V gene has CDR1 LNHNV and CDR2 YYDKDF (reference sequence). CDR3 length equals 13 residues. In nucleotides, the CDR3 is TGTGCCACCAGCATATACGAAGGGGATGGCTACACCTTC. It encodes CATSIYEGDGYTF.

This chain connects TRBV9 to TRBJ2-1; 10 nucleotides line up with TRBD2. Trimming took 0 bases from V and 5 from J; bases not matched to a gene: 2. The CDR3 extends over 15 amino acids. Germline CDR1 is SGDLS and CDR2 is YYNGEE. Written as DNA, the CDR3 is TGTGCCAGCAGCGTAGTAGCGGGGGGCAACAATGAGCAGTTCTTC. Protein sequence: CASSVVAGGNNEQFF.

V and J are TRBV6-5 and TRBJ1-5; 10 positions agree with TRBD1. With V trimmed by 6 bases and J by 9 bases, 5 bases remained unmatched. The CDR3 extends over 13 amino acids. CDR1 and CDR2 from the germline V gene are MNHEY and SVGAGI. CDR3 DNA: TGTGCCAGCAGCAGGGGACAGGGGCCGCCCCAGCATTTT. Protein sequence: CASSRGQGPPQHF.

V and J are TRBV6-4 and TRBJ1-2; 9 bases are a match to TRBD1. The CDR3 is 16 amino acids. Germline CDR1 MRHNA, CDR2 SNTAGT. With V trimmed by 2 bases and J by 8 bases, 12 bases remained unmatched. In DNA, the CDR3 is TGTGCCAGCAGTGACGGTGGACAGGGGAATATTGGCGGCTACACCTTC. Translated: CASSDGGQGNIGGYTF.

The J gene is TRBJ1-1, the V gene TRBV9; the D is unclear. Trimming left V 0 bases short and J 0 bases short, with 9 bases between. The CDR3 length is 15 residues. Germline lookup yields CDR1 SGDLS and CDR2 YYNGEE. CDR3 loop: CASSVVSEMNTEAFF. In DNA, the CDR3 is TGTGCCAGCAGCGTAGTGTCGGAGATGAACACTGAAGCTTTCTTT.

The rearrangement uses TRBV6-5 and TRBJ1-2; 10 bases agree with TRBD1. The CDR3 is made up of 14 amino acids. The V gene's germline CDR1 is MNHEY and CDR2 SVGAGI. The ends lost 8 bases at V and 8 bases at J; junction bases unmatched: 11. Written as DNA, the CDR3 is TGTGCCAGCGCCACTCTGGACAGGGGGGAGGGCTACACCTTC. Protein: CASATLDRGEGYTF.

The V gene is TRBV28, the J gene TRBJ1-5; D remains ambiguous. Germline V lookup: CDR1 MDHEN, CDR2 SYDVKM. V gave up 3 bases and J gave up 6 bases, with 12 bases separating them. The CDR3 is 14 amino acids. CDR3 amino acids: CASSFSELSQPQHF. The DNA of the CDR3 is TGTGCCAGCAGTTTCAGCGAGCTCAGTCAGCCCCAGCATTTT.

This chain connects TRBV5-8 to TRBJ2-7, with TRBD1 as a possible D gene (5 bases). There are 15 residues in the CDR3. The germline V gene has CDR1 SGHTS and CDR2 YDEGEE. V was cut by 1 base and J by 2 bases, with 13 bases left in between. The CDR3 spells CASSLPQGATYEQYF. CDR3 nucleotide sequence: TGTGCCAGCAGCTTGCCACAAGGGGCAACCTACGAGCAGTACTTC.

CDR3: CASSRDSINEQFF. CDR3 nucleotide sequence: TGTGCCAGCAGCCGAGACAGCATCAATGAGCAGTTCTTC. This chain joins TRBV7-8 and TRBJ2-1; tentative D call: TRBD1 (5 bases). Per germline, CDR1 SGHVS and CDR2 FQNEAQ. The CDR3 totals 13 residues. V shed 5 bases and J shed 6 bases, with 11 bases lying between them.

The J gene is TRBJ2-7, the V gene TRBV28; D might be TRBD1 or TRBD2, each matching 5 bases. The CDR3 length is 14 residues. V lost 2 bases and J 2 bases, leaving 10 bases between the germline ends. Germline V gene sequence: CDR1 MDHEN, CDR2 SYDVKM. The CDR3 sequence: CASSLLGETYEQYF. CDR3 in DNA: TGTGCCAGCAGTTTACTGGGGGAGACCTACGAGCAGTACTTC.

CDR3 sequence: CASSLARETQYF. Here the CDR3 DNA reads TGTGCCAGCAGCTTAGCGAGAGAGACCCAGTACTTC. The genes are TRBV7-2 and TRBJ2-5; D is undetermined. CDR3 length: 12 amino acids. Trimming pared 0 bases from V and 4 bases from J, leaving 3 bases between. The germline V gene encodes CDR1 SGHTA and CDR2 FQGNSA.

The CDR3 protein is CASSELTGNYGYTF. The CDR3 DNA sequence: TGTGCCAGCAGTGAACTGACAGGGAACTATGGCTACACCTTC. V gene TRBV2 combines with J gene TRBJ1-2; 7 bases are shared with TRBD1. The CDR3 length is 14 residues. Trimming at V came to 2 bases and at J to 2 bases, leaving 2 bases not matched to a gene. Germline V gives CDR1 SNHLY, CDR2 FYNNEI.

The gene calls are TRBV27 and TRBJ2-5; TRBD1 aligns across 8 bases. V gave up 0 bases and J gave up 1 base; unmatched junction bases: 7. Germline V gives CDR1 MNHEY, CDR2 SMNVEV (reference sequence). The CDR3 totals 17 residues. The CDR3 DNA is TGTGCCAGCAGTTTATCGCCAGGGGGCTACGGCCAAGAGACCCAGTACTTC. Its protein product is CASSLSPGGYGQETQYF.